This T cell receptor (beta chain) was captured by sequencing in a study of CD8 T cells in ankylosing spondylitis. Broader study findings: Earlier work had already found some motif variants in reactive arthritis synovial fluid and blood.

With regard to this clonotype: The antigen is not known.

MiXCR, run by TCRdb on the 5' RACE reads, gives a single entry per CDR3 protein. The sample shows 270,000 or so distinct CDR3 sequences, 18% of them seen only once. Looked up from germline, CDR1 is MNHEY and CDR2 is SMNVEV (reference sequence). The CDR3 is 15 residues long. Losses at the gene ends were 3 bases for V and 2 bases for J; bases not matched to a gene: 4. The TCR sequence derives from a male donor with ankylosing spondylitis or in good health (not recorded which). Sequencing was done on a sample of blood, either unsorted or a sorted T cell fraction (not recorded which). The rearrangement links TRBV27 to TRBJ2-1; 7 bases fit TRBD2. The CDR3 here is CASSFGLAAYNEQFF. As DNA, the CDR3 is TGTGCCAGCAGTTTCGGGCTAGCGGCCTACAATGAGCAGTTCTTC.